This T cell receptor beta chain was profiled in a study of T cell repertoires in cytomegalovirus infection. Study outcomes and limitations: What dominated the ex vivo response were HLA-C-restricted CMV-specific TCR beta clonotypes.

V was trimmed by 9 bases and J by 6 bases, leaving 6 bases between them. The germline CDR1 and CDR2 sequences are LNHDA and SQIVND (reference sequence). The CDR3 spans 10 residues. Comment on this clonotype: Its specificity is unknown.

TCRdb itself ran the reads through MiXCR, one entry per CDR3 protein. Of about half a million distinct CDR3 sequences detected, more than 30% appear once; the ten largest clones hold 15% to 20%. Sequencing used cultured PBMCs, obtained from culture after CMV antigen stimulation. The TCR sequence derives from a human donor in good health (CMV status not recorded). Some clones in this sample may be carry-over from other donors' samples. The chain joins TRBV19 to TRBJ1-5; D uncertain. The CDR3 reads CARTGQPQHF. CDR3 bases: TGTGCCAGAACGGGTCAGCCCCAGCATTTT.